A selection of T cell receptor beta chains follows, all from one sample in a study of blood T cell repertoires in COVID-19. This table comes from immunoSEQ multiplex PCR, and its TCRdb copy is limited to in-frame clones, with some not included. The data contain some 270,000 clones, approximately 83% of them seen just once; the ten biggest clones take up roughly 4%. The specimen was PBMCs or T cells enriched from blood (not recorded which). These receptors were collected from a woman in her twenties or thirties who had recovered from COVID-19. Each CDR3 is given with its conserved first and last residue. D genes are given only for firm matches. Clone size appears in some rows only: once, few, many, or a class for an expanded clone.

v_gene | d_gene | abundance | CDR3aa
TRBV11-2 | NA | NA | CASSTGIGEAETQYF
TRBV5-4 | NA | NA | CASSLGGQGYTEAFF
TRBV5-3 | TRBD2 | few | CARSLRVGGDPYNEQFF
TRBV19 | NA | NA | CASSIGRKGSTEAFF
TRBV2 | TRBD1 | NA | CASSRDRAMVNTEAFF
TRBV9 | TRBD2 | NA | CASSPRPPSSGVADRYQETQYF
TRBV13 | NA | NA | CASSNRANEKLFF
TRBV9 | TRBD2 | NA | CASSVEGLAADEQYF
TRBV3-1/TRBV3-2 | TRBD1 | NA | CASSQHTPGQGNYGYTF
TRBV6-2/TRBV6-3 | NA | NA | CASSYGEGGAYEQYF
TRBV6-5 | NA | NA | CASIPPPWHYGYTF
TRBV7-3 | NA | NA | CASSPQGLDTDTQYF
TRBV5-6 | NA | few | CASSRGQTNTEAFF
TRBV27 | NA | NA | CASSYGSGELFF
TRBV14 | TRBD2 | NA | CASSPTSGADTQYF
TRBV6-2/TRBV6-3 | TRBD2 | NA | CASSYSSEREDYEQYF
TRBV7-9 | NA | few | CASSLALLNTEAFF
TRBV2 | NA | NA | CASSSRGTFGSGNTIYF
TRBV7-9 | TRBD2 | NA | CASSPRTSGTSEQYF
TRBV28 | TRBD1 | NA | CASGAPGQGSYEQYF
TRBV7-3 | NA | NA | CASSSLGGVKKDEQFF
TRBV3-1/TRBV3-2 | TRBD1 | many | CASSSRTGAYSHTEAFF
TRBV2 | TRBD1 | NA | CASSGGTGREKLFF
TRBV3-1/TRBV3-2 | TRBD1 | NA | CASSHSGTGNYGYTF
TRBV7-2 | TRBD1 | once | CASSWGDRENTEAFF
TRBV9 | TRBD1 | NA | CASSVATGQDYGYTF
TRBV7-8 | TRBD2 | NA | CASSLIAGYNEQFF